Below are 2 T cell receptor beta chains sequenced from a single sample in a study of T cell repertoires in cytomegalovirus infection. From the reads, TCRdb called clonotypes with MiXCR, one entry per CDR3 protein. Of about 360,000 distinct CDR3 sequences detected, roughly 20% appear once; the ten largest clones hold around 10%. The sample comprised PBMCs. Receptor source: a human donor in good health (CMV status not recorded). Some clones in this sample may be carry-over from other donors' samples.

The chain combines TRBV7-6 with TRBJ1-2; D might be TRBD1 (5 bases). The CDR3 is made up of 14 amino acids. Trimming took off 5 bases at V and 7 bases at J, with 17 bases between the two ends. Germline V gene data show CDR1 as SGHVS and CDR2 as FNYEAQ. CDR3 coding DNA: TGTGCCAGCAGCCCACAGGCCAGGGTGGCTGGCTACACCTTC. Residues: CASSPQARVAGYTF. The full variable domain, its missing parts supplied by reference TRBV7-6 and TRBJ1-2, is GAGVSQSPRYKVTKRGQDVALRCDPISGHVSLYWYRQALGQGPEFLTYFNYEAQQDKSGLPNDRFSAERPEGSISTLTIQRTEQRDSAMYRCASSPQARVAGYTFGSGTRLTVV.

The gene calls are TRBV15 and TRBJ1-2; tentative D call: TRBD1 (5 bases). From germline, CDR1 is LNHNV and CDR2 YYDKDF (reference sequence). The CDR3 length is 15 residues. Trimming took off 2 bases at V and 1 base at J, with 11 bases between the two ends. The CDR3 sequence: CATSRHQGLNYGYTF. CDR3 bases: TGTGCCACCAGCAGACACCAGGGTCTTAACTATGGCTACACCTTC.